This T cell receptor (beta chain) was obtained from a study of identical twins. Findings of the study overall: Zero-insertion analyses could be partly confounded by invariant MAIT and iNKT cells.

There are 14 residues in the CDR3. Germline V gives CDR1 LNHDA, CDR2 SQIVND (reference sequence). Trimming cost V 10 bases and J 1 base, with 17 bases left between them. MiXCR was run by TCRdb on the 5' RACE reads, yielding one entry per CDR3 protein. This table holds some 590,000 distinct CDR3 sequences, just under 10% found once. Remarks on this clonotype: The antigen is unknown.

These data also formed part of another study, on yellow fever vaccine responses in identical twins.

The source is a woman in her late teens or twenties in good health. Sequences were obtained from PBMCs. The chain combines TRBV19 with TRBJ2-7, with D tentatively TRBD1 (6 bases). CDR3 bases: TGTGCCACCGGTTTACAGGGAATTTCCTACGAGCAGTACTTC. Amino acids: CATGLQGISYEQYF. Variable domain in full (rest from reference TRBV19 and TRBJ2-7): DGGITQSPKYLFRKEGQNVTLSCEQNLNHDAMYWYRQDPGQGLRLIYYSQIVNDFQKGDIAEGYSVSREKKESFPLTVTSAQKNPTAFYLCATGLQGISYEQYFGPGTRLTVT.